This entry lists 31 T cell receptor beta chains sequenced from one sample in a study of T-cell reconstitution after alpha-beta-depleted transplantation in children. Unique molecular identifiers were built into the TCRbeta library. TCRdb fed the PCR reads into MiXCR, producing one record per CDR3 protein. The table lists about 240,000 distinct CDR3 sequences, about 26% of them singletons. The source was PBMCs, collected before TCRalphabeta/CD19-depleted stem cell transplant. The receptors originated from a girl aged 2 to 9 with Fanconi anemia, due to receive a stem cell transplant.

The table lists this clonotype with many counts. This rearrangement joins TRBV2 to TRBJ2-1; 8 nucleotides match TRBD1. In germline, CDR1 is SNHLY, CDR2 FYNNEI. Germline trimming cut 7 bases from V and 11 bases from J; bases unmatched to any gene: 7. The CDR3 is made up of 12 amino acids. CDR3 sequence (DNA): TGTGCCAGCAATCATCCAGGGGGCAAGCAGTTCTTC. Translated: CASNHPGGKQFF.

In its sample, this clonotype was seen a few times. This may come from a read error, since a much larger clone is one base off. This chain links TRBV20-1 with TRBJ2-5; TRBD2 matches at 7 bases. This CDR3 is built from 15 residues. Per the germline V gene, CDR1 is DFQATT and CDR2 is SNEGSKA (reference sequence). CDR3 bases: TGCTGTGTCACTCGACCAGGGACTAACCAAGAGACCCAGTACTTC. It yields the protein CCVTRPGTNQETQYF.

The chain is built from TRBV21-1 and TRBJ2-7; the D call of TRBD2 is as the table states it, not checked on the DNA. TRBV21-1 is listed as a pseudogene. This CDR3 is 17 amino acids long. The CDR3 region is CASSKVRTSGCSYEQYF. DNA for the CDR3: TGTGCCAGCAGCAAAGTCCGGACTAGCGGGTGTTCCTACGAGCAGTACTTC.

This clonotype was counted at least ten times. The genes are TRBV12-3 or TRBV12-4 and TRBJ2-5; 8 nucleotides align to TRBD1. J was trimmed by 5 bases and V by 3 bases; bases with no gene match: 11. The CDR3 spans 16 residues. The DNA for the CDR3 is TGTGCCAGCAGTTTTTCCGGGACAGGAGGTCGGGAGACCCAGTACTTC. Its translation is CASSFSGTGGRETQYF.

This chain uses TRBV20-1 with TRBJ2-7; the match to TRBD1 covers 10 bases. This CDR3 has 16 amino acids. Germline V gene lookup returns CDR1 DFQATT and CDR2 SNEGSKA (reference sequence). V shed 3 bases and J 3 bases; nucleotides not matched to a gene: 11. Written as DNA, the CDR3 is TGCAGTGCTAGGATGGTTACGGACAGGGGGTACTACGAGCAGTACTTC. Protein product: CSARMVTDRGYYEQYF.

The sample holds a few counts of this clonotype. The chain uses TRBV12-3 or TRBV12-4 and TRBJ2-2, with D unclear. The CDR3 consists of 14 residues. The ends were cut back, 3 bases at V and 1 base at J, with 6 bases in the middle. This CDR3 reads CASSLPLNTGELFF. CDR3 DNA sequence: TGTGCCAGCAGTTTGCCTTTGAACACCGGGGAGCTGTTTTTT.

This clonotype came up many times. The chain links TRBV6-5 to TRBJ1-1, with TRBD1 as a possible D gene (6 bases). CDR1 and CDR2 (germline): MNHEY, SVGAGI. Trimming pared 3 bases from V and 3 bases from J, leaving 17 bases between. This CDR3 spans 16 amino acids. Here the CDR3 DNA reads TGTGCCAGCAGTTATTCCCGGGGGGCGTTTTACACTGAAGCTTTCTTT. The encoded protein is CASSYSRGAFYTEAFF.

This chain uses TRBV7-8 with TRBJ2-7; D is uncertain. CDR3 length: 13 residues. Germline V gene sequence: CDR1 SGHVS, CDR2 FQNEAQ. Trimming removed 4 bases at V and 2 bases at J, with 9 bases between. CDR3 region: CASSSASTYEQYF. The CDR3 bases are TGTGCCAGCAGCTCCGCCTCAACCTACGAGCAGTACTTC.

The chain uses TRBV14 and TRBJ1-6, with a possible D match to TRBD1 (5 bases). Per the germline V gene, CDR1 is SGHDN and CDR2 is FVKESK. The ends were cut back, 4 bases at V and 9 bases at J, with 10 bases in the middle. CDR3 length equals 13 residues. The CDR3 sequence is CASSLGTLSPLHF. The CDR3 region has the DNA TGTGCCAGCAGCCTCGGGACTCTTTCACCCCTCCACTTT.

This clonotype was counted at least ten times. For the CDR3, the DNA is TGCAGCGTTGAAGGGCTATTCATGCAAGAGACCCAGTACTTC. It translates to CSVEGLFMQETQYF. This rearrangement joins TRBV29-1 to TRBJ2-5; no firm D call. From germline, CDR1 is SQVTM and CDR2 ANQGSEA. Trimming removed 1 base at V and 2 bases at J, with 11 bases between. CDR3 length: 14 residues.

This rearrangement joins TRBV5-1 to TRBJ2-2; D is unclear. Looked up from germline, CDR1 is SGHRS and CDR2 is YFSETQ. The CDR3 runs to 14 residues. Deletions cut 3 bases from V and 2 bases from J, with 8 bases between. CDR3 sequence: CASSSDLNTGELFF. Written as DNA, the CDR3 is TGCGCCAGCAGCTCGGACCTAAACACCGGGGAGCTGTTTTTT. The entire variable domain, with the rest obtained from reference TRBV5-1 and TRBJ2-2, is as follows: KAGVTQTPRYLIKTRGQQVTLSCSPISGHRSVSWYQQTPGQGLQFLFEYFSETQRNKGNFPGRFSGRQFSNSRSEMNVSTLELGDSALYLCASSSDLNTGELFFGEGSRLTVL.

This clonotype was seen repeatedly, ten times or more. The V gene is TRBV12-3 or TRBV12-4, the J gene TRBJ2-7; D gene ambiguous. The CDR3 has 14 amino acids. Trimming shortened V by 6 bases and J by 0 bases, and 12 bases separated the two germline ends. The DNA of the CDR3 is TGTGCCAGCAGATCCACTACGAACTCCTACGAGCAGTACTTC. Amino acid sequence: CASRSTTNSYEQYF.

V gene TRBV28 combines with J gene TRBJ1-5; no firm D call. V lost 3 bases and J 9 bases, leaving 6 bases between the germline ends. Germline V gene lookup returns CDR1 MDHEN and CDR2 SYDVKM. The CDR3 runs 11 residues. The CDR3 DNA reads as TGTGCCAGCAGTTTTTCAGGGCCCCAGCATTTT. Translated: CASSFSGPQHF.

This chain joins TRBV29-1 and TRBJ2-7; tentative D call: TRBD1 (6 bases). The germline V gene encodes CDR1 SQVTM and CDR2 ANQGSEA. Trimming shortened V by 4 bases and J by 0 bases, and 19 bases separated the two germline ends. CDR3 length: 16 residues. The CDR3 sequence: CSVARSRDKSSYEQYF. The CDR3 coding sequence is TGCAGCGTTGCTCGTTCGAGGGACAAGAGCTCCTACGAGCAGTACTTC.

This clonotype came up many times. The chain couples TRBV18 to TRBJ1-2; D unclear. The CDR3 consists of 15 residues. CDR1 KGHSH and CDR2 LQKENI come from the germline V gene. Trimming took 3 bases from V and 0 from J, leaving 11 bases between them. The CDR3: CASSPSALANYGYTF. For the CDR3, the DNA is TGTGCCAGCTCACCCTCGGCACTAGCTAACTATGGCTACACCTTC.

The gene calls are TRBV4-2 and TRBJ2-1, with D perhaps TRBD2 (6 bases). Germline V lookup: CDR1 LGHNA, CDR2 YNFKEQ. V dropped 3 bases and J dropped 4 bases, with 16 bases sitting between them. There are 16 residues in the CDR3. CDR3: CASSHVWAGRYNEQFF. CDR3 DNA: TGTGCCAGCAGCCATGTGTGGGCGGGGAGATACAATGAGCAGTTCTTC.

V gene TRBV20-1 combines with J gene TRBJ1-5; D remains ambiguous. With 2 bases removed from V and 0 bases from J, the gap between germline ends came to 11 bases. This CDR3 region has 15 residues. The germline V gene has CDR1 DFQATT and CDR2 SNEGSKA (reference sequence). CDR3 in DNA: TGCAGTGCTAGATTAGGCGTCTATAGCAATCAGCCCCAGCATTTT. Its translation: CSARLGVYSNQPQHF.

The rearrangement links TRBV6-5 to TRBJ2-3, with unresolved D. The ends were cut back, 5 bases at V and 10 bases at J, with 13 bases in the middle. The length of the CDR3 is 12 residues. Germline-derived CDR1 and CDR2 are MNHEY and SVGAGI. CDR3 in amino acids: CASSANTFAQYF. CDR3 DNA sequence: TGTGCCAGCAGTGCCAACACGTTTGCGCAGTATTTT.

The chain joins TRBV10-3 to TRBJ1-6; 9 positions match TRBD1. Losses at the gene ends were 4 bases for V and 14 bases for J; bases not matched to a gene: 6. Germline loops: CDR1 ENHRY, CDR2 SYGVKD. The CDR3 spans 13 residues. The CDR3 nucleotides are TGTGCCATCAGTGGCACAGGGGGCAAAGCCCTCCACTTT. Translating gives CAISGTGGKALHF.

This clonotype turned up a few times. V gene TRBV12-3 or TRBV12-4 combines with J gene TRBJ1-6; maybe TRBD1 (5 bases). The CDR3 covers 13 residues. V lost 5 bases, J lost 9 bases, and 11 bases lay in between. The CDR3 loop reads CASSPGTGSPLHF. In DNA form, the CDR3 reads TGTGCCAGCAGTCCAGGGACGGGTTCACCCCTCCACTTT.

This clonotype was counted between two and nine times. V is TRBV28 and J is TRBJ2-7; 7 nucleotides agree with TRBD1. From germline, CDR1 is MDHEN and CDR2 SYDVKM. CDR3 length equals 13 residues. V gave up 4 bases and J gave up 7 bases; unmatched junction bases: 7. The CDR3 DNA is TGTGCCAGCAGTTCCAGGGGGTTTGGAGAGCAGTACTTC. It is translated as CASSSRGFGEQYF.

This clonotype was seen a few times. The CDR3 nucleotides are TGCAGTGCTAGCTCACCACAGTCCTACGAGCAGTACTTC. This translates into CSASSPQSYEQYF. The chain recombines TRBV20-1 with TRBJ2-7; no clear D. From germline, CDR1 is DFQATT and CDR2 SNEGSKA (reference sequence). V shed 3 bases and J shed 1 base, with 10 bases lying between them. The CDR3 is 13 residues long.

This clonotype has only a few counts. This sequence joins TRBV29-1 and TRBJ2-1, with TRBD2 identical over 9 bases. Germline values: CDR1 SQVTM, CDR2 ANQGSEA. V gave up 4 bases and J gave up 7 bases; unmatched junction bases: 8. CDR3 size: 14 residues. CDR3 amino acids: CSVGRRGGINEQFF. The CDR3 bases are TGCAGCGTTGGACGGCGGGGGGGCATTAATGAGCAGTTCTTC.

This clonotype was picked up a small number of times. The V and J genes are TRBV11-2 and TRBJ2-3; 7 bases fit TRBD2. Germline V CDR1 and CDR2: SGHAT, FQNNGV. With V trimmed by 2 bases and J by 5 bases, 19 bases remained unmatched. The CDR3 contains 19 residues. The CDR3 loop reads CASSLFPPGLPLTIDTQYF. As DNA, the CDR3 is TGTGCCAGCAGCTTATTCCCACCGGGACTACCGTTGACGATAGATACGCAGTATTTT.

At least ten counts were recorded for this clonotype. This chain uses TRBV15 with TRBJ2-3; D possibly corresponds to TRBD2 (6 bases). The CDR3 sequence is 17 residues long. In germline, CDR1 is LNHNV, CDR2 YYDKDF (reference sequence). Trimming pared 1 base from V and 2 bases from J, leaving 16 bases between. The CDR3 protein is CATSRGPGTYSTDTQYF. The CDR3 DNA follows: TGTGCCACCAGCAGAGGACCCGGGACTTACTCCACAGATACGCAGTATTTT.

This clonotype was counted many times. This chain's CDR3 is CASSLGLAGGTTDTQYF. The CDR3 DNA is TGTGCCAGCAGCTTAGGACTAGCGGGGGGCACCACAGATACGCAGTATTTT. The rearrangement uses TRBV7-2 and TRBJ2-3, with 13 bases identical to TRBD2. The trim removed 1 base at V and 2 bases at J, leaving 3 bases unmatched. This CDR3 comprises 17 residues. The germline CDR1 and CDR2 sequences are SGHTA and FQGNSA.

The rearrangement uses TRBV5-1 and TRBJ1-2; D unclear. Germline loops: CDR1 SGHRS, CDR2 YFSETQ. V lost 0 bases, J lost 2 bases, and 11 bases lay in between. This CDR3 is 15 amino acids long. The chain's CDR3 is CASSLGAPANYGYTF. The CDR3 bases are TGCGCCAGCAGCTTGGGGGCTCCGGCGAACTATGGCTACACCTTC.

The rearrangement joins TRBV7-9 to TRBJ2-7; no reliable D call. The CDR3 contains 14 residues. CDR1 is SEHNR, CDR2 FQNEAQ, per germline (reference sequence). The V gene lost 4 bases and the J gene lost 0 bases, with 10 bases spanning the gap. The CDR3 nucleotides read TGTGCCAGCAGCTCCGCCAGGAACTCCTACGAGCAGTACTTC. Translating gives CASSSARNSYEQYF.

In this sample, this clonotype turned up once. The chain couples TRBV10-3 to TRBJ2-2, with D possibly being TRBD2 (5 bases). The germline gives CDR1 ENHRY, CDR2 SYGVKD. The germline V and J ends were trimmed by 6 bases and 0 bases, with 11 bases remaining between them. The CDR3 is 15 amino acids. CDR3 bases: TGTGCCATCAGAGTCCGGGGTGCGAACACCGGGGAGCTGTTTTTT. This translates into CAIRVRGANTGELFF.

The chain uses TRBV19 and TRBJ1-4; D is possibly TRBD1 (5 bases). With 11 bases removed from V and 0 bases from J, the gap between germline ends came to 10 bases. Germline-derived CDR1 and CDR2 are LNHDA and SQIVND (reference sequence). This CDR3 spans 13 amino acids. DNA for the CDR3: TGTGCCGCTCTGACAGCAACTAATGAAAAACTGTTTTTT. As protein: CAALTATNEKLFF.

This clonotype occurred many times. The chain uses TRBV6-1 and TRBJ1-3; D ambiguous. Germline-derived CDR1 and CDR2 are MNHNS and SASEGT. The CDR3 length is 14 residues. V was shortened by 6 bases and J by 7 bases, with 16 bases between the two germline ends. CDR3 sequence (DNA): TGTGCCAGCAGAGATGGAACCGTATGGAACACCATATATTTT. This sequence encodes CASRDGTVWNTIYF.